This TCR beta chain is from a study of cytomegalovirus exposure and HLA in healthy donors. Researchers ran the PCR with 60 Vbeta and 13 Jbeta primers. Produced via immunoSEQ multiplex PCR; TCRdb's table is partial and in-frame only. The sample consists of some 170,000 clones, about four fifths of them appearing once. Trimming shortened V by 1 base and J by 7 bases, and 21 bases separated the two germline ends. The germline CDR1 and CDR2 sequences are SGHNT and YYREEE (reference sequence). CDR3 length: 17 residues. Sequenced input: PBMCs. This chain links TRBV5-4 with TRBJ2-1; possible D gene TRBD2, 7 bases. The origin of this receptor is a man aged 50-60 years in good health and CMV-seropositive. In DNA, the CDR3 is TGTGCCAGCAGCTTGTTCGTCGGGGGGCGTTCGGCGAATGAGCAGTTCTTC. Encoded protein: CASSLFVGGRSANEQFF.